This TCR beta chain was identified during a study of CDR3 diversity in severe acne. This CDR3 contains 18 residues. Trimming shortened V by 0 bases and J by 6 bases, and 21 bases separated the two germline ends. From germline, CDR1 is PRHDT and CDR2 FYEKMQ (reference sequence). TCRdb called the PCR reads again in MiXCR, with one record for every CDR3 protein. The repertoire consists of more than 70,000 distinct CDR3 sequences, with about half occurring once and the leading ten covering 9.5% to 13%. Sequenced input: blood. V usage is TRBV13 and J usage is TRBJ2-1; D possibly corresponds to TRBD1 (6 bases). This sequence originates from a male donor with severe acne vulgaris. CDR3 sequence: CASSLGPRTVPGSNEQFF. CDR3 nucleotide sequence: TGTGCCAGCAGCTTAGGGCCCAGGACAGTGCCTGGGTCCAATGAGCAGTTCTTC.